These 22 T cell receptor beta chains were sequenced from one sample in a study of cytomegalovirus exposure and HLA in healthy donors. 13 Jbeta primers and 60 Vbeta primers were used for the PCR. Measured with immunoSEQ multiplex PCR; TCRdb has only the in-frame clones, and not every one. The repertoire holds 130,000 or so clones, with 88% as singletons. Sequencing was carried out using PBMCs. The receptor source for this set is a woman aged 40 to 50 in good health and CMV-seronegative.

The V gene is TRBV7-2, the J gene TRBJ2-5, with 7 bases fitting TRBD2. TRBJ2-7 matches the DNA end more closely, so the J call is doubtful. The length of the CDR3 is 16 residues. Germline CDR1 SGHTA, CDR2 FQGNSA. Here the CDR3 reads CASSLAASGTSYEQYF. In nucleotides, the CDR3 is TGTGCCAGCAGCTTAGCGGCTAGCGGAACCTCCTACGAGCAGTACTTC.

This clone occurred once. The chain recombines TRBV5-1 with TRBJ2-7, with TRBD2 matching 10 bases. The V gene's germline CDR1 is SGHRS and CDR2 YFSETQ. The CDR3 contains 14 residues. V shed 4 bases, J shed 5 bases, and the junction held 6 bases outside the gene matches. CDR3 amino acids: CASSPFLAGDEQYF. In DNA form, the CDR3 reads TGCGCCAGCAGCCCCTTCCTAGCGGGAGACGAGCAGTACTTC.

The chain employs TRBV13 and TRBJ2-3, with 16 nucleotides matching TRBD2. Germline V gene sequence: CDR1 PRHDT, CDR2 FYEKMQ (reference sequence). Unmatched junction bases numbered 17, after V lost 5 bases and J lost 6 bases. The CDR3 runs 20 residues. In DNA, the CDR3 is TGTGCCAGCAGCAAGAGCTTAATTGGGACTAGCGGGAGGGCCGCGGATACGCAGTATTTT. It is translated as CASSKSLIGTSGRAADTQYF. The full variable domain, in which reference TRBV13 and TRBJ2-3 provide the parts outside the CDR3, is AAGVIQSPRHLIKEKRETATLKCYPIPRHDTVYWYQQGPGQDPQFLISFYEKMQSDKGSIPDRFSAQQFSDYHSELNMSSLELGDSALYFCASSKSLIGTSGRAADTQYFGPGTRLTVL.

The J gene is TRBJ2-7, the V gene TRBV29-1; 7 bases match TRBD1. V shed 6 bases and J 9 bases; nucleotides not matched to a gene: 11. Germline V gene lookup returns CDR1 SQVTM and CDR2 ANQGSEA. The CDR3 has 12 residues. The DNA of the CDR3 is TGCAGCGTAAGACAGGGTGCGGAGAGGCAGTACTTC. Translating gives CSVRQGAERQYF.

This chain links TRBV6-1 with TRBJ2-5, with 9 bases fitting TRBD1. The J call is doubtful: the DNA matches TRBJ2-7 better. Germline V lookup: CDR1 MNHNS, CDR2 SASEGT. The CDR3 is 14 residues long. Here the CDR3 reads CASTSGQGPYEQYF. DNA for the CDR3: TGTGCCAGCACCTCAGGACAGGGGCCCTACGAGCAGTACTTC.

The gene calls are TRBV11-3 and TRBJ2-5, with D possibly TRBD2 on 6 matching bases. This CDR3 spans 19 amino acids. Per the germline V gene, CDR1 is SGHNT and CDR2 is YENEEA. Trimming pared 6 bases from V and 4 bases from J, leaving 30 bases between. For the CDR3, the DNA is TGTGCCAGCAGAGGTTCGGTAGCGGAAACGAGCTGGGGAGGAGAGACCCAGTACTTC. Its protein is CASRGSVAETSWGGETQYF.

The V and J genes are TRBV6-1 and TRBJ2-7; 9 positions agree with TRBD1. CDR3 length: 15 amino acids. The junction had 3 bases not matched to a gene; V was cut back by 3 bases and J by 0 bases. The V gene's germline CDR1 is MNHNS and CDR2 SASEGT. The CDR3 spells CASSDRDRVSYEQYF. Here the CDR3 DNA reads TGTGCCAGCAGTGATAGGGACAGGGTCTCCTACGAGCAGTACTTC.

V is TRBV6-6 and J is TRBJ2-7; D might be TRBD1 (6 bases). This CDR3 contains 13 residues. Germline V gene lookup returns CDR1 MNHNY and CDR2 SVGAGI (reference sequence). V lost 0 bases to trimming and J lost 9 bases, with 12 bases between them. Written as DNA, the CDR3 is TGTGCCAGCAGTTACTCGTTGGGGGCTGGGCAGTACTTC. The encoded protein is CASSYSLGAGQYF.

The chain uses TRBV4-2 and TRBJ1-2; D uncertain. Per the germline V gene, CDR1 is LGHNA and CDR2 is YNFKEQ. The CDR3 contains 15 residues. V was clipped by 4 bases and J by 5 bases, with 17 bases between them. CDR3 amino acids: CASSPYREEGYGYTF. CDR3 DNA sequence: TGTGCCAGCAGCCCATATCGGGAGGAAGGGTATGGCTACACCTTC.

This clone was seen only once. V is TRBV6-1 and J is TRBJ2-1, with D hard to call. The CDR3 totals 12 residues. CDR1 is MNHNS, CDR2 SASEGT, per germline. V lost 1 base and J 7 bases, leaving 5 bases between the germline ends. CDR3 sequence reads: CASSEEYNEQFF. The CDR3 DNA is TGTGCCAGCAGTGAAGAATATAATGAGCAGTTCTTC.

The chain has TRBV5-1 and TRBJ2-2; 8 bases agree with TRBD1. The CDR3 runs 18 residues. Germline V gives CDR1 SGHRS, CDR2 YFSETQ. J lost 5 bases, V lost 0 bases, and 12 bases had no gene match. This CDR3 reads CASSLDTGGSERTGELFF. CDR3 DNA: TGCGCCAGCAGCTTGGATACAGGGGGAAGTGAGAGGACCGGGGAGCTGTTTTTT.

The chain links TRBV11-1 to TRBJ2-5, with D perhaps matching TRBD2 (5 bases). This CDR3 region has 17 residues. Germline V CDR1 and CDR2: SGHAT, FQDESV (reference sequence). V gave up 5 bases and J gave up 1 base, with 20 bases separating them. The CDR3 here is CASSLEWAGYPQETQYF. The DNA for the CDR3 is TGTGCCAGCAGCCTAGAGTGGGCGGGTTATCCCCAAGAGACCCAGTACTTC.

The chain links TRBV6-4 to TRBJ2-5; a possible D gene is TRBD2 (6 bases). Trimming shortened V by 1 base and J by 4 bases, and 7 bases separated the two germline ends. This CDR3 spans 13 amino acids. Germline V gene data show CDR1 as MRHNA and CDR2 as SNTAGT. CDR3 in amino acids: CASSDWTTETQYF. For the CDR3, the DNA is TGTGCCAGCAGTGACTGGACTACAGAGACCCAGTACTTC.

The chain has TRBV28 and TRBJ2-4, with 12 positions matching TRBD1. The CDR3 extends over 13 amino acids. V shed 6 bases, J shed 7 bases, and the junction held 1 base outside the gene matches. Germline V gene lookup returns CDR1 MDHEN and CDR2 SYDVKM. The CDR3 sequence is CASRGQGANIQYF. Written as DNA, the CDR3 is TGTGCCAGCAGGGGACAGGGGGCGAACATTCAGTACTTC.

V is TRBV11-3 and J is TRBJ2-5, with 7 nucleotides matching TRBD1. From germline, CDR1 is SGHNT and CDR2 YENEEA. Trimming removed 4 bases from V and 2 bases from J; junction bases left unmatched: 4. The CDR3 sequence is 14 residues long. CDR3 residues: CASSSRDRQETQYF. The CDR3 DNA follows: TGTGCCAGCAGCTCCCGGGACAGACAAGAGACCCAGTACTTC.

This chain uses TRBV6-5 with TRBJ2-1; TRBD1 is a possible D gene (5 bases). This CDR3 contains 15 residues. Germline V gene data show CDR1 as MNHEY and CDR2 as SVGAGI. V was clipped by 5 bases and J by 0 bases, with 11 bases between them. As DNA, the CDR3 is TGTGCCAGCAGTCCAGGGCTAACCTCCTACAATGAGCAGTTCTTC. Its protein is CASSPGLTSYNEQFF.

The rearrangement uses TRBV7-2 and TRBJ2-7, with TRBD2 matching over 11 bases. Germline CDR1 SGHTA, CDR2 FQGNSA. V lost 5 bases and J lost 4; bases outside the gene matches: 7. This CDR3 spans 15 amino acids. DNA of the CDR3: TGTGCCAGCAGCATTAGCGGGAGGGCCTCGTACGAGCAGTACTTC. Translating gives CASSISGRASYEQYF. The whole variable domain, filled in from reference TRBV7-2 and TRBJ2-7, reads GAGVSQSPSNKVTEKGKDVELRCDPISGHTALYWYRQSLGQGLEFLIYFQGNSAPDKSGLPSDRFSAERTGGSVSTLTIQRTQQEDSAVYLCASSISGRASYEQYFGPGTRLTVT.

V is TRBV11-2 and J is TRBJ2-6; D gene unclear. The CDR3 runs 16 residues. V lost 0 bases and J 4 bases, leaving 10 bases between the germline ends. Germline V gives CDR1 SGHAT, CDR2 FQNNGV. The CDR3 DNA follows: TGTGCCAGCAGCTTAGATCCCGGTGTAGGGGCCAACGTCCTGACTTTC. Translating it yields CASSLDPGVGANVLTF. The full variable domain, rest sourced from reference TRBV11-2 and TRBJ2-6, is EAGVAQSPRYKIIEKRQSVAFWCNPISGHATLYWYQQILGQGPKLLIQFQNNGVVDDSQLPKDRFSAERLKGVDSTLKIQPAKLEDSAVYLCASSLDPGVGANVLTFGAGSRLTVL.

This clone was seen a few times. J is TRBJ1-4 and V is TRBV10-3, with 7 bases aligning to TRBD1. Germline V gene lookup returns CDR1 ENHRY and CDR2 SYGVKD. V dropped 6 bases and J dropped 7; count of bases not matched to a gene: 8. The CDR3 runs 14 residues. The CDR3, as DNA: TGTGCCATCAGAACCGACAGGGCGAGTGAAAAACTGTTTTTT. The encoded protein is CAIRTDRASEKLFF.

This chain joins TRBV28 and TRBJ2-1, with TRBD2 as a possible D gene (6 bases). V dropped 3 bases and J dropped 5 bases, with 14 bases sitting between them. There are 15 residues in the CDR3. CDR1 is MDHEN and CDR2 is SYDVKM in the germline V gene. CDR3 DNA: TGTGCCAGCAGTTTGGGGGGAGAGACGAACAATGAGCAGTTCTTC. It encodes CASSLGGETNNEQFF.

The chain links TRBV6-1 to TRBJ1-1, with D possibly TRBD1 on 6 matching bases. Per the germline V gene, CDR1 is MNHNS and CDR2 is SASEGT. V shed 4 bases and J shed 2 bases, with 14 bases lying between them. The CDR3 loop spans 15 amino acids. The DNA for the CDR3 is TGTGCCAGCAGTGGTCCCGGGGGGCTAAACACTGAAGCTTTCTTT. It yields the protein CASSGPGGLNTEAFF.

The rearrangement uses TRBV4-1 and TRBJ2-1, with 7 bases lining up with TRBD1. The CDR3 has 16 amino acids. V lost 2 bases and J lost 0; bases outside the gene matches: 4. The germline CDR1 and CDR2 sequences are MGHRA and YSYEKL. The CDR3 protein is CASSQSGQASYNEQFF. The CDR3 nucleotides read TGCGCCAGCAGCCAATCAGGACAGGCCTCCTACAATGAGCAGTTCTTC.